These T cell receptor beta chains were read from a single sample in a study of T cell responses to AZD1222 COVID-19 vaccine. Produced via immunoSEQ multiplex PCR; TCRdb's table is partial and in-frame only. Here the sample spans 110,000 or so clones, just over 85% being singletons. The sample here was peripheral blood, taken on day 0 of AZD1222 vaccination. The receptors were gathered from an adult in good health. CDR3s include the opening cysteine and the closing phenylalanine or tryptophan. The D gene is left open where the match is weak. A row's size may be missing; if present it is once, few, many or a size class.

TRBD1	NA	TRBV5-1	TRBJ2-7	TGCGCCAGCAGCGGCAGGACAGGGGGCGCGGTCGAGCAGTACTTC	CASSGRTGGAVEQYF
NA	NA	TRBV19	TRBJ1-2	TGTGCCAGTAGCCAAGCAGACTATGGCTACACCTTC	CASSQADYGYTF
TRBD1	NA	TRBV6-5	TRBJ2-7	TGTGCCAGCAGTCCGGACAGGGGAGGGTACGAGCAGTACTTC	CASSPDRGGYEQYF
NA	NA	TRBV2	TRBJ1-2	TGTGCCAGCAGGCCCGGTGGGTTTTCGGGCCTTAACTATGGCTACACCTTC	CASRPGGFSGLNYGYTF
TRBD1	NA	TRBV10-3	TRBJ2-3	TGTGCCATCAGTGAGCCTGGACAGGGGAGGGCCTTAGATACGCAGTATTTT	CAISEPGQGRALDTQYF
NA	NA	TRBV18	TRBJ2-2	TGTGCCAGCTCACCTCCGACAGGGCGGGAAACCGGGGAGCTGTTTTTT	CASSPPTGRETGELFF
NA	NA	TRBV19	TRBJ1-2	TGTGCCTCCAACAGGGATAACTATGGCTACACCTTC	CASNRDNYGYTF
TRBD1	NA	TRBV3-1/TRBV3-2	TRBJ1-2	TGTGCCAGCAGCCAAGCGGACAGGATTAACTATGGCTACACCTTC	CASSQADRINYGYTF
TRBD1	few	TRBV10-3	TRBJ2-5	TGTGCCATCAGTGAGCCCGTAGCTTTGGGACAGGGTAAGGGAGAGACCCAGTACTTC	CAISEPVALGQGKGETQYF
NA	NA	TRBV7-8	TRBJ1-1	TGTGCCAGCAGCTTAGCTAAAGGGCTAAACACTGAAGCTTTCTTT	CASSLAKGLNTEAFF
NA	few	TRBV6-5	TRBJ1-5	TGTGCCAGCGGGGGGGGCAATCAGCCCCAGCATTTT	CASGGGNQPQHF
TRBD1	NA	TRBV6-5	TRBJ1-2	TGTGCCAGCACCCTATTACAGGGGAACTATGGCTACACCTTC	CASTLLQGNYGYTF
NA	NA	TRBV27	TRBJ2-4	TGTGCCAGCAGGCTAACCGTAGCCAAAAACATTCAGTACTTC	CASRLTVAKNIQYF